This T cell receptor (beta chain) derives from a study of cytomegalovirus exposure and HLA in healthy donors. Trimming took off 2 bases at V and 9 bases at J, with 12 bases between the two ends. The CDR3 is 13 residues long. Germline V gene sequence: CDR1 MDHEN, CDR2 SYDVKM. Samples came from healthy bone marrow donors. Of note for this clone: The antigen is unknown.

Whole-study results and caveats: According to a later analysis, donors in an Asian-associated ancestry cluster reportedly had fewer N-insertions than the roughly 670-donor mean. Several of the most significant clusters were apparently associated with common viral pathogens in a later analysis. With DRB1 most and HLA-C fewest, TCR association rates differed between HLA loci in a later analysis.

It was with 60 Vbeta and 13 Jbeta primers that the PCR ran. The table came from immunoSEQ multiplex PCR; TCRdb's copy has only in-frame clones and leaves some out. This table holds around 140,000 clones, approximately 80% found once. This sequence originates from a woman between 40 and 55 years old in good health and CMV-seronegative. Sequenced input: PBMCs. The chain combines TRBV28 with TRBJ2-3, with D maybe TRBD2 (6 bases). The CDR3 sequence: CASSLTSPLTQYF. The CDR3 DNA reads as TGTGCCAGCAGTTTAACTAGCCCCCTGACGCAGTATTTT.